The rows below give T cell receptor beta chains drawn from one sample of a study of T-cell reconstitution after alpha-beta-depleted transplantation in children. MiXCR, applied by TCRdb to the PCR reads, yields one record per CDR3 protein. Found here are fewer than 550,000 distinct CDR3 sequences, more than 9.5% of them singletons; the top ten hold around 15%. Material: PBMCs, mostly from graft donor cells, obtained 180 days after TCRalphabeta/CD19-depleted stem cell transplant. The receptors were gathered from a female patient aged 2-9 years who had a stem cell transplant for aplastic anemia, so the T cells may come from the graft donor. CDR3s leave out the opening cysteine and the closing phenylalanine or tryptophan. Each record gives: clone size, V gene, J gene, CDR3 protein. A row's size may be missing; if present it is once, few, many or a size class.

>.|TRBV5-6|TRBJ2-7
ASSPETDTYEQY
>few|TRBV7-9|TRBJ2-1
ASSLGYSTSYNEQF
>.|TRBV29-1|TRBJ2-1
SPESGLAHSSYNEQF
>.|TRBV20-1|TRBJ2-1
SAKKGNLYNEQF
>few|TRBV7-2|TRBJ2-3
ASSAFGTTDTQY
>few|TRBV5-1|TRBJ1-1
ASSLRGGRGTEAF
>.|TRBV7-7|TRBJ2-3
ASSPRQANTDTQY
>.|TRBV7-3|TRBJ1-2
ASSLRRTEGGYT
>few|TRBV28|TRBJ1-6
ASSGGVFYNSPLH
>.|TRBV18|TRBJ1-3
ASSPPVGLLSGNTIY
>.|TRBV6-5|TRBJ1-1
ASSYSRYTSNTEAF
>few|TRBV20-1|TRBJ1-2
SASVVRGWIYGYT
>.|TRBV18|TRBJ2-7
ASSAGLAGLSYEQY
>.|TRBV27|TRBJ2-1
ASSISGRYNEQF
>few|TRBV4-3|TRBJ2-3
ASSQDWSKMSSGSADTQY
>few|TRBV25-1|TRBJ2-7
ASSESGTGSSYEQY
>few|TRBV30|TRBJ2-3
AWSVRARGNTQY
>few|TRBV6-1|TRBJ1-1
ASRSRGAWTEAF
>.|TRBV20-1|TRBJ1-5
SASGILRNQPQH
>.|TRBV18|TRBJ2-7
ASSPLLAGSSYEQY
>.|TRBV7-9|TRBJ1-1
ASSATGGPMNTEAF
>.|TRBV12-3/TRBV12-4|TRBJ2-4
ASSSPPGLNIQY
>few|TRBV6-5|TRBJ1-5
ASSYSGGDNQPQH
>many|TRBV12-3/TRBV12-4|TRBJ2-5
ASSFGKTQY
>.|TRBV28|TRBJ2-5
ASSRSGRAARAETQY
>.|TRBV20-1|TRBJ1-5
SARDVRDRGENQPQH
>.|TRBV28|TRBJ1-1
ASSTRQGLTLFGTEAF
>many|TRBV20-1|TRBJ2-1
SARGWGTLEQF
>many|TRBV19|TRBJ2-2
ASSIDWLGHSANTGELF
>.|TRBV5-6|TRBJ1-5
ASSRRGKGNQPQH
>many|TRBV3-1|TRBJ2-1
ASSQGGRSNEQF
>.|TRBV7-3|TRBJ2-1
ASSPQGSEQF
>few|TRBV6-2/TRBV6-3|TRBJ2-3
ASSYSIFEPKAGTDTQY
>few|TRBV5-6|TRBJ1-4
ASSSLAGQGYEKLF
>few|TRBV29-1|TRBJ2-1
SVATGTSSYNEQF
>few|TRBV9|TRBJ2-5
ASSAWAGNEETQY
>many|TRBV5-1|TRBJ2-1
ASSSDPVDEQF
>few|TRBV5-6|TRBJ2-1
ASITTSGVGLGGNEQF
>.|TRBV4-3|TRBJ2-3
ASSHRDTATDTQY
>few|TRBV3-1|TRBJ2-3
ASSQSNTQY
>few|TRBV2|TRBJ2-2
ASSRGIGELF
>few|TRBV29-1|TRBJ1-1
SVARQGLGREAF
>many|TRBV5-6|TRBJ2-1
ASSLDSYNEQF
>few|TRBV10-3|TRBJ2-5
AIREGLVGRETQY
>.|TRBV9|TRBJ1-3
ASSVAVRAARNTIY
>many|TRBV29-1|TRBJ1-4
SVEGQGSGNEKLF
>many|TRBV12-5|TRBJ2-5
ASGPTSAETQY
>few|TRBV12-3/TRBV12-4|TRBJ1-2
ASSTETGEEDYGYT
>few|TRBV9|TRBJ1-1
ASSVVTNTEAF
>.|TRBV4-1|TRBJ1-6
ASSQEGGHGRDTLH